The rows below give T cell receptor beta chains drawn from one sample of a study of identical twins. Each CDR3 protein is one row after TCRdb ran MiXCR on the 5' RACE reads. Of about 900,000 distinct CDR3 sequences listed, 10% to 15% are singletons. This sample also belongs to another study, concerning yellow fever vaccine responses in identical twins.

Sequencing used PBMCs. These receptors originate from a young woman in good health. The conserved cysteine and the conserved F or W are not part of the CDR3 here.

TRBV7-8,TRBJ2-2,ASSLPWTPRELF
TRBV2,TRBJ2-1,ASSERTSGGRGEQF
TRBV4-1,TRBJ2-2,ASSQVLAGLAGEGGELF
TRBV12-3/TRBV12-4,TRBJ1-6,ASSFVPSPHR
TRBV2,TRBJ2-7,ASTGKSYEQY
TRBV6-1,TRBJ1-1,ASSGGTDTEAF
TRBV7-3,TRBJ1-1,ASSLDRSAEAF
TRBV2,TRBJ2-3,ASSEARMGTTQY
TRBV20-1,TRBJ1-4,SASRWEKGEKLF
TRBV20-1,TRBJ1-4,SARGRVTNEKLF
TRBV18,TRBJ1-5,ASSPLAGGRGSNQPQH
TRBV7-8,TRBJ2-7,ASSHGTGYDEQY
TRBV24-1,TRBJ2-5,ATSDYLGTQY
TRBV29-1,TRBJ2-5,SVGLAHNQETQY
TRBV9,TRBJ2-1,ASSVSPGNEQF
TRBV11-2,TRBJ2-5,ASSPRQGSQETQY
TRBV12-3/TRBV12-4,TRBJ2-5,ASSFSGVETQY
TRBV6-1,TRBJ1-4,ASSIREKLF
TRBV15,TRBJ1-5,ATSRETGHRYNQPQH
TRBV9,TRBJ2-1,ASSVGIGPYNEQF
TRBV2,TRBJ2-5,ASRNGGVAETQY
TRBV11-2,TRBJ2-2,ASSPPRGSNTGELF
TRBV13,TRBJ2-1,ASTSRGGSYNEQF
TRBV11-2,TRBJ2-5,ASSLRPGRGQAGGTQY
TRBV7-2,TRBJ2-5,ASSRELEGWETQY
TRBV5-4,TRBJ2-7,ASSEGTSGYSYEQY
TRBV4-1,TRBJ2-7,ASSQEQGYEQY
TRBV12-3/TRBV12-4,TRBJ2-5,ASSTPPGRRETQY
TRBV19,TRBJ1-5,ASSKTQPGPQPQH
TRBV6-2/TRBV6-3,TRBJ2-1,ASSYPSTGSAGNEQF
TRBV5-1,TRBJ2-1,ASSLSVTSGGNNEQF
TRBV6-6,TRBJ2-3,ASSGDTQY
TRBV27,TRBJ2-2,ASSVSIGNTGELF
TRBV12-3/TRBV12-4,TRBJ2-1,ASSSWGGSGYNEQF
TRBV13,TRBJ2-3,ASSLGLGEADTQY
TRBV5-5,TRBJ2-7,ASSSSAGYEQY
TRBV6-2/TRBV6-3,TRBJ2-4,ARSYVSPENIQY
TRBV7-9,TRBJ1-1,ASRFGNTEAF
TRBV6-5,TRBJ2-2,ASSYRGATGELF
TRBV5-6,TRBJ2-5,ASSLEPETQY
TRBV24-1,TRBJ2-1,ATSDGQGGPYNEQF
TRBV12-3/TRBV12-4,TRBJ2-5,ASSSSTSGQETQY
TRBV20-1,TRBJ2-1,SASEGHREQF
TRBV15,TRBJ1-6,ATSRDQAGAPLH
TRBV20-1,TRBJ2-5,SAPGLNEARQETQY
TRBV7-9,TRBJ1-6,ASSLGQGKGSPLH
TRBV7-7,TRBJ2-1,ASSRAGDNEQF
TRBV20-1,TRBJ2-7,SARGRGSAYEQY
TRBV29-1,TRBJ1-5,SVGGQGSQPQH
TRBV6-2/TRBV6-3,TRBJ1-1,ASSYTAGEAF
TRBV29-1,TRBJ1-2,SVVRGPNYGYT
TRBV10-3,TRBJ2-1,AITGESNFIGSYNEQF
TRBV20-1,TRBJ2-1,SALRGKQF
TRBV12-3/TRBV12-4,TRBJ1-3,ASSPQGGRSSGNTIY
TRBV20-1,TRBJ2-5,SARGLAGEVGGQY
TRBV2,TRBJ1-5,ASSVITGADQPQH
TRBV6-5,TRBJ2-1,ASSSLREPSYNEQF
TRBV25-1,TRBJ2-6,ADGRVVWANVLT
TRBV5-1,TRBJ2-2,ASSLATSGGTGELF
TRBV9,TRBJ1-5,ASSPDTGGQPQH